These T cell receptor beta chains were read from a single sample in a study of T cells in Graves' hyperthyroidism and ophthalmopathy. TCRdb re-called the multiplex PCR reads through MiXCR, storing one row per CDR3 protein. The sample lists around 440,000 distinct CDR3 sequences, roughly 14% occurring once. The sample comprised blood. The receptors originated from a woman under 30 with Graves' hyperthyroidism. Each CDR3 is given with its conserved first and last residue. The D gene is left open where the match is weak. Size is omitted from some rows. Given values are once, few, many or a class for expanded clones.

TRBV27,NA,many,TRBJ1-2,CASSFRDIGRYGYTF,TGTGCCAGCAGTTTCCGGGACATCGGCCGGTATGGCTACACCTTC
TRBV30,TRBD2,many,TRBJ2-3,CAWGLAGSTDTQYF,TGTGCCTGGGGCCTAGCGGGCAGCACAGATACGCAGTATTTT
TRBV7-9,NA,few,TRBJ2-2,CASSLLETTNTGELFF,TGTGCCAGCAGCTTATTGGAGACGACGAACACCGGGGAGCTGTTTTTT
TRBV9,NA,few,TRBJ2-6,CASSHIYRRANVLTF,TGTGCCAGCAGCCACATTTATCGGAGGGCCAACGTCCTGACTTTC
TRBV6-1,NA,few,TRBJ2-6,CASGEVYINSGANVLTF,TGTGCCAGCGGGGAGGTATATATTAACTCTGGGGCCAACGTCCTGACTTTC
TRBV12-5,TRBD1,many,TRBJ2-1,CASGFHRGELNEQFF,TGTGCTAGTGGTTTTCACAGGGGCGAATTGAATGAGCAGTTCTTC
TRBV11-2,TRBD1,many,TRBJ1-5,CASSDSGTGSQPQHF,TGTGCCAGCAGCGATTCCGGGACAGGAAGCCAGCCCCAGCATTTT
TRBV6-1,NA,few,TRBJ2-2,CANCPPETNTGELLF,TGTGCCAACTGCCCTCCAGAAACTAACACCGGGGAGCTGCTTTTT
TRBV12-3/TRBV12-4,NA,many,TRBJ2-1,CASREGSSYNEQFF,TGTGCCAGCAGGGAGGGGAGCTCCTACAATGAGCAGTTCTTC
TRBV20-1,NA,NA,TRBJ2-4,CSARSPSLAKDIQYF,TGCAGTGCTAGAAGTCCCTCCCTAGCCAAAGACATTCAGTACTTC
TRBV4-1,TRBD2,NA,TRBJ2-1,CASSLGTIEFF,TGCGCCAGCAGCTTGGGGACTATAGAGTTCTTC
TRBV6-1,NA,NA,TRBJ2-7,CASSRLGVEQYF,TGTGCCAGCAGTCGTTTGGGCGTCGAGCAGTACTTC
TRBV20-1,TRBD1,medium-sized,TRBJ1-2,CSAGQGANYGYTF,TGCAGTGCCGGGCAGGGGGCGAACTATGGCTACACCTTC
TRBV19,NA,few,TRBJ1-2,CASSIDHPGAAVYGYTF,TGTGCCAGTAGTATAGATCATCCAGGGGCCGCCGTCTATGGCTACACCTTC
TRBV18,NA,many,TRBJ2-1,CASSPRGGLSYNEQFF,TGTGCCAGCTCACCACGGGGTGGACTCTCCTACAATGAGCAGTTCTTC
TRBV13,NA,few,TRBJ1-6,CASSGTNSPLHF,TGTGCCAGCAGCGGTACAAATTCACCCCTCCACTTT
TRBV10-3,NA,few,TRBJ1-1,CAISAGGQINTEAFF,TGTGCCATCAGTGCCGGAGGGCAGATAAACACTGAAGCTTTCTTT
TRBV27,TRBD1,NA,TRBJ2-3,CASSTRTGRSPDTQYF,TGTGCCAGCAGTACCCGGACAGGGCGCTCGCCAGATACGCAGTATTTT
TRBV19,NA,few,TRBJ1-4,CASSIMRGNGKLFF,TGTGCCAGTAGTATAATGCGTGGGAACGGAAAACTGTTTTTT
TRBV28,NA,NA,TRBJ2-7,CASSLGNYREQYF,TGTGCCAGCAGTCTTGGGAACTATCGCGAGCAGTACTTC
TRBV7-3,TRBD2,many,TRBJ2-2,CASSLKSGVAGTNTGELFF,TGTGCCAGCAGCTTAAAGTCTGGGGTAGCGGGGACGAACACCGGGGAGCTGTTTTTT
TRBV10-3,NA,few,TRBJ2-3,CAIGERFSSTDTQYF,TGTGCCATCGGAGAAAGATTTTCTAGCACAGATACGCAGTATTTT
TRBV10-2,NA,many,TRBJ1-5,CASSEQVNQPQHF,TGCGCCAGCAGTGAACAGGTTAATCAGCCCCAGCATTTT
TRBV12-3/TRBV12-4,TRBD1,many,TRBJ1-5,CASRVTGGSNQPQHF,TGTGCCAGCAGGGTTACAGGGGGAAGCAATCAGCCCCAGCATTTT
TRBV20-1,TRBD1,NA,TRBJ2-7,CSAIPGGQGYEQYF,TGCAGTGCTATCCCCGGGGGACAGGGGTACGAGCAGTACTTC
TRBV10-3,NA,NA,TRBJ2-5,CAIRGDAVGETQYF,TGTGCCATCAGAGGTGACGCCGTGGGGGAGACCCAGTACTTC
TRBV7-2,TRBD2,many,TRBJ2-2,CASSLAGTSGGAGELFF,TGTGCCAGCAGCTTAGCGGGGACTAGCGGGGGGGCCGGGGAGCTGTTTTTT
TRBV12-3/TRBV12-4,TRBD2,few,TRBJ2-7,CASSLSGSSNEQYF,TGTGCCAGCAGTCTTAGCGGGAGTTCGAACGAGCAGTACTTC
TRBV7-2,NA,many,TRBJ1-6,CASSLGAGHNSPLHF,TGTGCCAGCAGCTTAGGGGCAGGGCATAATTCACCCCTCCACTTT
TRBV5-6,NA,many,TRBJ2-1,CASSLVGSSYNEQFF,TGTGCCAGCAGCTTGGTTGGTAGCAGCTACAATGAGCAGTTCTTC
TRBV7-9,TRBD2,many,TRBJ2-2,CASSIGLAGTGELFF,TGTGCCAGCAGCATCGGACTAGCGGGCACCGGGGAGCTGTTTTTT
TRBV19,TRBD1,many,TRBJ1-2,CASSGQGAYYGYTF,TGTGCCAGTTCCGGACAGGGGGCCTACTATGGCTACACCTTC
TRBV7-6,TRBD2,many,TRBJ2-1,CASSPSLAGGDNEQFF,TGTGCCAGCAGCCCTTCCCTAGCGGGAGGGGACAATGAGCAGTTCTTC
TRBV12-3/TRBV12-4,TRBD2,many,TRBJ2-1,CASSPYSGSGNEQFF,TGTGCCAGCAGTCCGTATAGCGGGAGCGGCAATGAGCAGTTCTTC
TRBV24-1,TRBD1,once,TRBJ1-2,CATSDLATGTGPYGYTF,TGTGCCACCAGTGATTTGGCTACCGGGACAGGCCCGTATGGCTACACCTTC
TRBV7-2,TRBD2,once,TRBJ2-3,CASSLVPPGLAGGGDTQYF,TGTGCCAGCAGCTTAGTGCCCCCGGGACTAGCGGGAGGGGGGGATACGCAGTATTTT
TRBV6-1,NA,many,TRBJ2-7,CASKSHHLSYEQYF,TGTGCCAGCAAAAGCCATCACTTATCGTACGAGCAGTACTTC